A single TCR beta chain is shown here with its context. The source of the sample is a study of control samples from healthy donors and cancer patients. TCRdb's table, derived via immunoSEQ multiplex PCR, lists solely in-frame clones and lacks some. The sample holds around 95,000 clones, roughly 84% seen once. This CDR3 has 16 amino acids. Trimming removed 7 bases from V and 2 bases from J, with 17 bases in between. The germline V gene has CDR1 MNHEY and CDR2 SMNVEV (reference sequence). Sequences were obtained from blood. The J gene is TRBJ2-2, the V gene TRBV27; D remains unclear. The receptor was isolated from a woman aged 50 to 60 in good health. CDR3 residues: CASTDGLTLNTGELFF. The CDR3 nucleotides read TGTGCCAGCACAGATGGCCTAACCCTAAACACCGGGGAGCTGTTTTTT.